The 25 T cell receptor beta chains reported below all come from one sample, sequenced in a study of shared clonotypes between healthy human individuals. Profiled with immunoSEQ multiplex PCR; TCRdb holds only in-frame clones, not every one. The sample has roughly 2.5 million clones; more than 90% are singletons. Sequencing was done on a sample of naive CD4+ T cells sorted from blood. Subset described: CD45RA+ positively selected. The source of these receptors is a man aged 18 to 30 in good health.

As to this clone: Other DNA sequences from this sample encode an identical CDR3 as well. This chain links TRBV18 with TRBJ1-1; 7 nucleotides match TRBD1. Germline V gene data show CDR1 as KGHSH and CDR2 as LQKENI. J gave up 1 base and V 1 base, and 0 bases lay outside the gene matches. The CDR3 loop spans 14 amino acids. DNA of the CDR3: TGTGCCAGCTCACCACAGGGGGCGAACACTGAAGCTTTCTTT. Translated, it gives CASSPQGANTEAFF.

The chain has TRBV11-3 and TRBJ2-5, with 9 bases fitting TRBD2. The CDR3 is made up of 13 amino acids. In germline, CDR1 is SGHNT, CDR2 YENEEA. V trimming: 5 bases; J trimming: 5 bases; junction bases outside the gene matches: 3. CDR3 in amino acids: CASSPGLAETQYF. CDR3 coding DNA: TGTGCCAGCAGCCCAGGACTAGCGGAGACCCAGTACTTC.

This clone was seen just once. Other DNA sequences in this sample translate to the same CDR3. V usage is TRBV18 and J usage is TRBJ1-1; D is ambiguous. Germline CDR1 is KGHSH and CDR2 is LQKENI. The V end was cut by 4 bases, the J end by 1 base, with 4 bases between. The CDR3 consists of 12 residues. CDR3 DNA sequence: TGTGCCAGCTCACGCCCGAACACTGAAGCTTTCTTT. Its protein is CASSRPNTEAFF.

In its sample, this clone was seen once. The chain recombines TRBV11-2 with TRBJ1-1; D gene unclear. The length of the CDR3 is 11 residues. Trimming took 1 base from V and 7 from J, leaving 4 bases between them. The germline gives CDR1 SGHAT, CDR2 FQNNGV. DNA for the CDR3: TGTGCCAGCAGCTTAGTAAATGAAGCTTTCTTT. Translated: CASSLVNEAFF. Full variable domain (rest looked up from reference TRBV11-2 and TRBJ1-1): EAGVAQSPRYKIIEKRQSVAFWCNPISGHATLYWYQQILGQGPKLLIQFQNNGVVDDSQLPKDRFSAERLKGVDSTLKIQPAKLEDSAVYLCASSLVNEAFFGQGTRLTVV.

The gene calls are TRBV6-1 and TRBJ2-7; TRBD1 matches 11 bases. The CDR3 covers 14 residues. Trimming at V came to 4 bases and at J to 7 bases, leaving 6 bases not matched to a gene. Germline V gives CDR1 MNHNS, CDR2 SASEGT. The CDR3 DNA follows: TGTGCCAGCAGTGGCGGACAGGGGGCAGATGAGCAGTACTTC. It is translated as CASSGGQGADEQYF.

The genes are TRBV7-2 and TRBJ2-2, with a tentative D call TRBD2 (5 bases). Germline loops: CDR1 SGHTA, CDR2 FQGNSA. CDR3 size: 17 residues. Trimming pared 3 bases from V and 4 bases from J, leaving 18 bases between. The CDR3 DNA reads TGTGCCAGCAGCTTCTCCGCACGAGGAGGTACCACCGGGGAGCTGTTTTTT. It translates to CASSFSARGGTTGELFF.

The V call is TRBV10-3, the J call TRBJ2-3; TRBD2 agrees at 15 bases. From germline, CDR1 is ENHRY and CDR2 SYGVKD. V lost 11 bases to trimming and J lost 2 bases; unmatched junction nucleotides: 17. This CDR3 comprises 19 residues. The CDR3, as DNA: TGTGCCCCTCACAGGGTGGGACTAGCGGGAGGACCTTACACAGATACGCAGTATTTT. Amino acids: CAPHRVGLAGGPYTDTQYF.

This sequence joins TRBV13 and TRBJ1-3; D uncertain. Germline V gene lookup returns CDR1 PRHDT and CDR2 FYEKMQ (reference sequence). The CDR3 runs to 14 residues. Trimming cost V 2 bases and J 5 bases, with 10 bases left between them. In DNA, the CDR3 is TGTGCCAGCAGCTTACCGGCAGATCGAAACACCATATATTTT. This translates into CASSLPADRNTIYF. The full variable domain, with the rest looked up from reference TRBV13 and TRBJ1-3, is AAGVIQSPRHLIKEKRETATLKCYPIPRHDTVYWYQQGPGQDPQFLISFYEKMQSDKGSIPDRFSAQQFSDYHSELNMSSLELGDSALYFCASSLPADRNTIYFGEGSWLTVV.

The chain combines TRBV18 with TRBJ2-7, with 8 bases lining up with TRBD1. The CDR3 runs to 18 residues. CDR1 and CDR2 (germline): KGHSH, LQKENI. Trimming removed 4 bases from V and 2 bases from J; junction bases left unmatched: 16. CDR3: CASSLGQGGQGNTYEQYF. DNA of the CDR3: TGTGCCAGCTCACTCGGACAGGGAGGACAGGGAAACACCTACGAGCAGTACTTC.

The gene calls are TRBV7-2 and TRBJ1-1; unclear D gene. Per germline, CDR1 SGHTA and CDR2 FQGNSA. Trimming shortened V by 4 bases and J by 6 bases, and 12 bases separated the two germline ends. The CDR3 length is 13 residues. CDR3 protein: CASSSWSDAEAFF. DNA for the CDR3: TGTGCCAGCAGCTCGTGGAGCGACGCTGAAGCTTTCTTT.

This clone occurred once. The chain combines TRBV28 with TRBJ1-2; maybe TRBD1 (6 bases). CDR3 length equals 16 residues. Germline loops: CDR1 MDHEN, CDR2 SYDVKM. The ends were cut back, 6 bases at V and 0 bases at J, with 17 bases in the middle. Here the CDR3 reads CASSPMGAQANYGYTF. CDR3 nucleotides: TGTGCCAGCAGCCCCATGGGGGCCCAAGCTAACTATGGCTACACCTTC.

Notes on this clone: Other nucleotide sequences from this sample produce the same CDR3. The rearrangement uses TRBV27 and TRBJ1-2, with TRBD1 identical over 7 bases. Per the germline V gene, CDR1 is MNHEY and CDR2 is SMNVEV (reference sequence). Trimming cost V 5 bases and J 5 bases; bases outside gene matches: 11. The CDR3 totals 15 residues. The CDR3 here is CASSPRAGTVYGYTF. The CDR3, as DNA: TGTGCCAGCAGTCCGCGGGCTGGGACAGTGTATGGCTACACCTTC.

The chain recombines TRBV7-9 with TRBJ2-5, with TRBD1 matching 7 bases. J was trimmed by 7 bases and V by 5 bases; bases with no gene match: 19. CDR3 length: 17 residues. Per germline, CDR1 SEHNR and CDR2 FQNEAQ (reference sequence). CDR3 DNA sequence: TGTGCCAGCAGCCCCTCAAGGACAGGAGCCGTCGTGGCGACCCAGTACTTC. This sequence encodes CASSPSRTGAVVATQYF.

The CDR3 is CAISGTSVYNEQFF. Written as DNA, the CDR3 is TGTGCCATCAGTGGGACTAGCGTCTACAATGAGCAGTTCTTC. The rearrangement uses TRBV10-3 and TRBJ2-1; 9 bases are a match to TRBD2. CDR1 is ENHRY, CDR2 SYGVKD, per germline. V shed 4 bases and J 3 bases; nucleotides not matched to a gene: 1. This CDR3 region has 14 residues.

The chain couples TRBV5-6 to TRBJ1-6, with TRBD1 identical over 11 bases. The CDR3 is made up of 17 amino acids. Germline loops: CDR1 SGHDT, CDR2 YYEEEE. Trimming cost V 3 bases and J 9 bases; bases outside gene matches: 11. CDR3 DNA sequence: TGTGCCAGCAGCTACGGGACAGGGGGTGGTGGTATTTCACCCCTCCACTTT. It specifies CASSYGTGGGGISPLHF.

The chain employs TRBV10-3 and TRBJ2-2; 8 nucleotides agree with TRBD2. With V trimmed by 5 bases and J by 2 bases, 7 bases remained unmatched. The CDR3 length is 16 residues. The germline V gene has CDR1 ENHRY and CDR2 SYGVKD. CDR3 nucleotides: TGTGCCATCAGTCGGGGGGGAAGCCTCAACACCGGGGAGCTGTTTTTT. It encodes CAISRGGSLNTGELFF.

This clone has only one observation. The rearrangement uses TRBV10-3 and TRBJ2-3; TRBD1 agrees at 12 bases. V dropped 3 bases and J dropped 6; count of bases not matched to a gene: 7. This CDR3 has 16 amino acids. CDR1 is ENHRY, CDR2 SYGVKD, per germline. CDR3 DNA sequence: TGTGCCATCAGTGACTCAACCGGGACAGGGGGCGATACGCAGTATTTT. Translation: CAISDSTGTGGDTQYF.

The V call is TRBV27, the J call TRBJ1-2, with D hard to call. The germline V gene has CDR1 MNHEY and CDR2 SMNVEV (reference sequence). Trimming shortened V by 2 bases and J by 1 base, and 11 bases separated the two germline ends. The CDR3 runs to 15 residues. For the CDR3, the DNA is TGTGCCAGCAGTTTAAAACCAGACTTTAACTATGGCTACACCTTC. Encoded protein: CASSLKPDFNYGYTF.

The rearrangement joins TRBV18 to TRBJ1-1; tentative D call: TRBD1 (5 bases). The germline V and J ends were trimmed by 3 bases and 6 bases, with 14 bases remaining between them. Germline V gene data show CDR1 as KGHSH and CDR2 as LQKENI. This CDR3 has 14 amino acids. CDR3 bases: TGTGCCAGCTCACCCAGGGACCAGGTCGCTGAAGCTTTCTTT. Translating it yields CASSPRDQVAEAFF.

The chain carries TRBV29-1 and TRBJ2-7; D possibly corresponds to TRBD2 (5 bases). The CDR3 length is 10 residues. V dropped 6 bases and J dropped 5 bases, with 8 bases sitting between them. Looked up from germline, CDR1 is SQVTM and CDR2 is ANQGSEA. The CDR3 here is CSVGEDEQYF. DNA of the CDR3: TGCAGCGTGGGAGAAGACGAGCAGTACTTC.

The chain uses TRBV19 and TRBJ2-5, with 7 bases matching TRBD1. The V gene end was trimmed by 4 bases and the J gene end by 2 bases; junction bases not matched to a gene: 10. The length of the CDR3 is 16 residues. The germline V gene has CDR1 LNHDA and CDR2 SQIVND (reference sequence). The CDR3 coding sequence is TGTGCCAGTAGTAGAACAGGGGCTTATCTTCAAGAGACCCAGTACTTC. Residues: CASSRTGAYLQETQYF.

J is TRBJ2-1 and V is TRBV5-1; D possibly corresponds to TRBD1 (6 bases). Germline-derived CDR1 and CDR2 are SGHRS and YFSETQ. The CDR3 covers 16 residues. V was shortened by 8 bases and J by 1 base, with 19 bases between the two germline ends. The CDR3 reads CARPKDSRESYNEQFF. As DNA, the CDR3 is TGCGCCAGACCAAAGGACAGCCGCGAGTCCTACAATGAGCAGTTCTTC.

The V and J genes are TRBV29-1 and TRBJ2-5; D not certain. The J call may be mistaken, given a closer DNA end match to TRBJ2-7. Per germline, CDR1 SQVTM and CDR2 ANQGSEA. The CDR3 extends over 13 amino acids. The CDR3 nucleotides are TGCAGCGTGAGCCCGGGCAGTTCCTACGAGCAGTACTTC. It is translated as CSVSPGSSYEQYF.

This rearrangement joins TRBV28 to TRBJ2-2; the D is unclear. The germline V gene has CDR1 MDHEN and CDR2 SYDVKM. The germline V and J ends were trimmed by 7 bases and 6 bases, with 9 bases remaining between them. This CDR3 is built from 12 residues. The CDR3 sequence: CASTSWAGELFF. The DNA of the CDR3 is TGTGCCAGCACCTCTTGGGCCGGGGAGCTGTTTTTT. The complete variable domain, with remaining parts taken from reference TRBV28 and TRBJ2-2, reads DVKVTQSSRYLVKRTGEKVFLECVQDMDHENMFWYRQDPGLGLRLIYFSYDVKMKEKGDIPEGYSVSREKKERFSLILESASTNQTSMYLCASTSWAGELFFGEGSRLTVL.

V usage is TRBV5-1 and J usage is TRBJ2-3; TRBD1 is a possible D gene (5 bases). The germline V gene has CDR1 SGHRS and CDR2 YFSETQ. The CDR3 has 15 amino acids. The germline V and J ends were trimmed by 0 bases and 0 bases, with 8 bases remaining between them. CDR3 in DNA: TGCGCCAGCAGCTTGGGGGGCTATAGCACAGATACGCAGTATTTT. Its translation is CASSLGGYSTDTQYF. Filled out from reference TRBV5-1 and TRBJ2-3, the complete variable domain reads KAGVTQTPRYLIKTRGQQVTLSCSPISGHRSVSWYQQTPGQGLQFLFEYFSETQRNKGNFPGRFSGRQFSNSRSEMNVSTLELGDSALYLCASSLGGYSTDTQYFGPGTRLTVL.